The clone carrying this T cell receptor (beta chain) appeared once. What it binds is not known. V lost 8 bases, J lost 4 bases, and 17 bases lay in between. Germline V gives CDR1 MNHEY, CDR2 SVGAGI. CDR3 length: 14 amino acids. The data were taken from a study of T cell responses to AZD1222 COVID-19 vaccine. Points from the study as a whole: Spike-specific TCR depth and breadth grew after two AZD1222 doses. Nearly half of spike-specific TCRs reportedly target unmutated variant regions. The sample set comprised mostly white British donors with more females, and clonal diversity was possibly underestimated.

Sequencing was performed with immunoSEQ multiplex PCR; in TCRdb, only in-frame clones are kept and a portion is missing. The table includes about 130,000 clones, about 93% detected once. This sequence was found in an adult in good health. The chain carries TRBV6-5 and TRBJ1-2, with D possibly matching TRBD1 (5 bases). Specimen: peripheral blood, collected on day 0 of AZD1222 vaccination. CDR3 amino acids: CASRPRGGTYGYTF. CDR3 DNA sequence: TGTGCCAGCCGTCCCCGTGGAGGGACCTATGGCTACACCTTC.